These T cell receptor beta chains were read from a single sample in a study of blood T cell repertoires in COVID-19. TCRdb's copy holds only in-frame clones and misses some; the assay was immunoSEQ multiplex PCR. The top ten hold about 22% of the sample, which has roughly 200,000 clones, about 90% seen once. The sequencing input was peripheral blood. The receptor source for this set is a man between 60 and 75 years old with active or convalescent COVID-19. CDR3s include the opening cysteine and the closing phenylalanine or tryptophan. The D gene is left open where the match is weak. Size tells how often a clone was seen (once, few, many) or the class of an expanded clone, and some rows leave it out.

D	V	size	J	CDR3	DNA
TRBD1	TRBV10-3	.	TRBJ2-2	CAISTTGGTGVTGELFF	TGTGCCATCAGTACTACGGGAGGGACAGGGGTTACCGGGGAGCTGTTTTTT
TRBD2	TRBV4-2	.	TRBJ2-1	CASSQGGGRGEQFF	TGTGCCAGCAGCCAAGGGGGGGGGAGAGGTGAGCAGTTCTTC
TRBD2	TRBV19	.	TRBJ2-1	CASSSASGGLNEQFF	TGTGCCAGTAGCTCGGCTAGCGGGGGCCTCAATGAGCAGTTCTTC
.	TRBV6-5	.	TRBJ2-2	CASSSQARGELFF	TGTGCCAGCAGCTCACAGGCGCGGGGGGAGCTGTTTTTT
TRBD1	TRBV7-9	.	TRBJ1-2	CASSQDRGKYGYTF	TGTGCCAGCAGTCAGGACAGGGGAAAATATGGCTACACCTTC
.	TRBV3-1/TRBV3-2	.	TRBJ2-7	CASRGTGSTYEQYF	TGTGCCAGCAGAGGAACAGGTTCTACCTACGAGCAGTACTTC
TRBD1	TRBV18	.	TRBJ2-3	CASSPGEGGADTQYF	TGTGCCAGCTCACCCGGGGAAGGGGGCGCAGATACGCAGTATTTT
.	TRBV20-1	.	TRBJ2-5	CSGQDQETQYF	TGCAGTGGCCAGGATCAAGAGACCCAGTACTTC
TRBD1	TRBV2	.	TRBJ2-2	CASNLDRNTGELFF	TGTGCCAGCAATTTGGACAGGAACACCGGGGAACTGTTTTTT
.	TRBV7-8	.	TRBJ2-2	CASTTQGRGTGELFF	TGTGCCAGCACCACCCAGGGGAGGGGGACCGGGGAGCTGTTTTTT
.	TRBV19	.	TRBJ1-2	CASSIQVDYGYTF	TGTGCCAGTAGTATTCAGGTTGACTATGGCTACACCTTC
.	TRBV7-9	.	TRBJ1-3	CASTPLTGNTIYF	TGTGCCAGCACCCCTCTAACGGGAAACACCATATATTTT
TRBD1	TRBV4-2	.	TRBJ1-2	CASSLPGQDYGYTF	TGTGCCAGCAGCTTGCCGGGACAGGACTATGGCTACACCTTC
.	TRBV2	.	TRBJ1-4	CASSYIGRGSGANEKLFF	TGTGCCAGCAGTTATATAGGACGGGGGTCCGGAGCTAATGAAAAACTGTTTTTT
.	TRBV12-3/TRBV12-4	.	TRBJ1-1	CASSSDRNTEAFF	TGTGCCAGCAGTTCCGACAGGAACACTGAAGCTTTCTTT
TRBD1	TRBV5-6	.	TRBJ2-1	CASSLAGTGTYNEQFF	TGTGCCAGCAGCTTGGCCGGGACAGGGACGTACAATGAGCAGTTCTTC
.	TRBV6-5	.	TRBJ1-3	CASSRRGPSGNTIYF	TGTGCCAGCAGCCGAAGGGGCCCCTCTGGAAACACCATATATTTT
TRBD1	TRBV15	once	TRBJ2-3	CATSRGTGGFTDTQYF	TGTGCCACCAGCAGAGGGACAGGGGGCTTCACAGATACGCAGTATTTT
.	TRBV2	.	TRBJ2-5	CASSSLPETQYF	TGTGCCAGCAGTAGCCTCCCAGAGACCCAGTACTTC
.	TRBV12-3/TRBV12-4	.	TRBJ1-2	CASSPPEVWGYTF	TGTGCCAGCAGTCCCCCTGAGGTCTGGGGCTACACCTTC
.	TRBV12-5	.	TRBJ2-2	CASGLVLGDTGELFF	TGTGCTAGTGGTTTGGTCCTAGGGGACACCGGGGAGCTGTTTTTT
.	TRBV23-1	.	TRBJ1-3	CASSRWGAGNTIYF	TGCGCCAGCAGTCGATGGGGGGCTGGAAACACCATATATTTT
TRBD2	TRBV27	.	TRBJ2-7	CASSSNRGSGVTYEQYF	TGTGCCAGCAGTTCAAACCGAGGTAGCGGGGTTACCTACGAGCAGTACTTC
.	TRBV10-1	.	TRBJ2-3	CASRGGADTQYF	TGCGCCAGCAGAGGAGGGGCAGATACGCAGTATTTT
.	TRBV11-3	.	TRBJ2-7	CASSTGNPHEQYF	TGTGCCAGCAGCACAGGGAACCCCCACGAGCAGTACTTC
TRBD1	TRBV5-1	.	TRBJ1-2	CASSLGTGNGYTF	TGCGCCAGCAGCTTGGGGACAGGGAATGGCTACACCTTC
TRBD1	TRBV2	.	TRBJ1-2	CASRGRTGHYGYTF	TGTGCCAGCAGGGGCAGGACAGGCCACTATGGCTACACCTTC
TRBD2	TRBV2	.	TRBJ2-5	CASSELAGGLETQYF	TGTGCCAGCAGTGAACTAGCGGGGGGGCTTGAGACCCAGTACTTC
.	TRBV27	.	TRBJ1-6	CASTKDTPQYNSPLHF	TGTGCCAGCACCAAGGACACCCCCCAATATAATTCACCCCTCCACTTT
.	TRBV2	few	TRBJ1-2	CASSEDGGGYGYTF	TGTGCCAGCAGTGAAGACGGTGGCGGCTATGGCTACACCTTC
.	TRBV2	.	TRBJ2-3	CSQRGGGQDTQYF	TGTTCACAGAGAGGGGGGGGCCAAGATACGCAGTATTTT
.	TRBV9	.	TRBJ2-3	CASSVAIRGTSTDTQYF	TGTGCCAGCAGCGTAGCTATCAGAGGAACTAGCACAGATACGCAGTATTTT
TRBD1	TRBV10-3	.	TRBJ1-2	CANRRDSGKTNYGYTF	TGTGCCAACCGCCGGGACAGTGGAAAAACTAACTATGGCTACACCTTC
.	TRBV18	.	TRBJ2-7	CASSLYNYRDKGPYEQYF	TGTGCCAGCTCACTATACAACTACCGGGACAAGGGCCCCTACGAGCAGTACTTC
TRBD1	TRBV6-5	.	TRBJ1-4	CASRGQGATNEKLFF	TGTGCCAGCAGGGGGCAGGGGGCGACTAATGAAAAACTGTTTTTT
TRBD1	TRBV7-3	.	TRBJ2-1	CASSPTAQDRGGSEQFF	TGTGCCAGCAGCCCGACAGCCCAGGACAGGGGCGGAAGCGAGCAGTTCTTC
.	TRBV27	.	TRBJ2-7	CASSFGQSSYEQYF	TGTGCCAGCAGTTTCGGACAGTCCTCCTACGAGCAGTACTTC
TRBD1	TRBV5-3	.	TRBJ1-5	CARSGPRRDRVQPQHF	TGTGCCAGAAGCGGACCGCGCCGGGACAGGGTTCAGCCCCAGCATTTT
TRBD1	TRBV9	.	TRBJ1-2	CASSGQGVGYGYTF	TGTGCCAGCAGCGGACAGGGGGTGGGCTATGGCTACACCTTC
.	TRBV3-1/TRBV3-2	few	TRBJ1-6	CASSQAGNSPLHF	TGTGCCAGCAGCCAAGCAGGAAATTCACCCCTCCACTTT
.	TRBV7-2	once	TRBJ1-2	CASSLAVAGYGYTF	TGTGCCAGCAGCTTAGCGGTCGCGGGATATGGCTACACCTTC
.	TRBV2	.	TRBJ2-4	CASGLQNIQYF	TGTGCCAGCGGGCTTCAAAACATTCAGTACTTC
.	TRBV6-5	.	TRBJ2-7	CASSRGQNHEQYF	TGTGCCAGCAGCCGCGGACAGAACCACGAGCAGTACTTC
TRBD1	TRBV9	.	TRBJ2-2	CASSATGMNTGELFF	TGTGCCAGCAGCGCGACAGGGATGAACACCGGGGAGCTGTTTTTT
TRBD1	TRBV11-2	.	TRBJ1-3	CASSRDRAPGNTIYF	TGTGCCAGCAGTCGTGACAGGGCGCCTGGAAACACCATATATTTT
TRBD1	TRBV27	.	TRBJ2-7	CASSNRGPPHEQYF	TGTGCCAGCTCGAACAGGGGCCCCCCCCACGAGCAGTACTTC
TRBD2	TRBV2	.	TRBJ2-1	CASSDTAGGTYNEQFF	TGTGCCAGCAGTGATACGGCGGGGGGGACCTACAATGAGCAGTTCTTC
.	TRBV5-5	.	TRBJ1-1	CASSRTGMNTEAFF	TGTGCCAGCAGCAGAACAGGGATGAACACTGAAGCTTTCTTT